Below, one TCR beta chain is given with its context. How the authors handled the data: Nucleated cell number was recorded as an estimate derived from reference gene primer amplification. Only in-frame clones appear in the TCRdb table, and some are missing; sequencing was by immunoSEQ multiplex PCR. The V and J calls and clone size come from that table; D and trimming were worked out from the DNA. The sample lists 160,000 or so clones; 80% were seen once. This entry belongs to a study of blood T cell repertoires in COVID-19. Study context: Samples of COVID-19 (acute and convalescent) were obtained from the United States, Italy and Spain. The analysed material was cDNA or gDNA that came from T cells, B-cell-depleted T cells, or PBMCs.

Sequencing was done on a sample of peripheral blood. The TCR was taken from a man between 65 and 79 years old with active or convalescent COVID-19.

The CDR3 DNA sequence: TGTGCCAGCTCACTCCGGACAGGGGCACCCTATAATTCACCCCTCCACTTT. Encoded protein: CASSLRTGAPYNSPLHF. V gene TRBV18 combines with J gene TRBJ1-6; 9 bases fit TRBD1. The J segment lost 2 bases and the V segment lost 4 bases, leaving 6 bases of the junction unmatched. Germline CDR1 is KGHSH and CDR2 is LQKENI. The CDR3 spans 17 residues.